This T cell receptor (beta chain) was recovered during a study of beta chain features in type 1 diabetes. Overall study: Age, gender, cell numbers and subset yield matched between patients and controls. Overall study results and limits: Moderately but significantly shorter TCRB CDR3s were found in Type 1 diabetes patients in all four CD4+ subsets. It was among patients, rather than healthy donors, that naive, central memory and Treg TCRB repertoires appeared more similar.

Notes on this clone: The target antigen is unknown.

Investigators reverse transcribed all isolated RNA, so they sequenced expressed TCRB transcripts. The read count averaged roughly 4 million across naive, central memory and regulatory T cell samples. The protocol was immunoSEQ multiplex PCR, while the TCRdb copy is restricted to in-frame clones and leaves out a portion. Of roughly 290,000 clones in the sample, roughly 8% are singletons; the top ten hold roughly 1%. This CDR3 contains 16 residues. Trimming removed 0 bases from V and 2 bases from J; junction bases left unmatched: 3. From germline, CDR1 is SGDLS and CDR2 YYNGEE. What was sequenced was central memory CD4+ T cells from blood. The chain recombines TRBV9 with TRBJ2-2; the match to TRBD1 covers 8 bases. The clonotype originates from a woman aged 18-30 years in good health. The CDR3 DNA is TGTGCCAGCAGCGTAGCGGACAGGGTAAACACCGGGGAGCTGTTTTTT. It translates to CASSVADRVNTGELFF.